This record looks at one T cell receptor (beta chain) sequence and its context. The entry originates in a study of tissue T cells after allogeneic stem cell transplantation. Study summary: Pathologist H&E review favored samples with visible lymphocytes for sequencing among multiple samples.

The CDR3 is made up of 18 amino acids. V lost 0 bases and J 8 bases, leaving 24 bases between the germline ends. Germline V gives CDR1 SGDLS, CDR2 YYNGEE. Sequencing of TCRbeta CDR3 at survey depth gave sequences and template counts. Using immunoSEQ multiplex PCR, the repertoire was profiled, and TCRdb retains in-frame clones only, with some absent. In the table there are 10,000 to 15,000 clones, approximately 70% of which are singletons. V and J are TRBV9 and TRBJ1-3; D uncertain. The clonotype originates from a woman aged 18 to 55 with breast cancer. The material sequenced was tissue from the right colon, taken at autopsy. The DNA of the CDR3 is TGTGCCAGCAGCGTAGATCTCCCTTCCCGGACGTCAGAGGACACCATATATTTT. As protein: CASSVDLPSRTSEDTIYF.